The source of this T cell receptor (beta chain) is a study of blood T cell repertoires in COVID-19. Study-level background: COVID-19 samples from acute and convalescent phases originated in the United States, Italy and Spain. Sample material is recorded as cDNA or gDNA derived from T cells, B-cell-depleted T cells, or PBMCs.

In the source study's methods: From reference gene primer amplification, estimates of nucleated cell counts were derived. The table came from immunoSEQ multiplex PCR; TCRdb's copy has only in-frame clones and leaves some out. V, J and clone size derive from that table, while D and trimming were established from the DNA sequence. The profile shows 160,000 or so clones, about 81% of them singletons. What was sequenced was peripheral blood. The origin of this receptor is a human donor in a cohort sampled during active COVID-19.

The CDR3 DNA follows: TGTGCCAGCAGTTTACTCGCTGGCCGAGGCGATCAGCCCCAGCATTTT. It yields the protein CASSLLAGRGDQPQHF. The chain has TRBV28 and TRBJ1-5; D unclear. Germline values: CDR1 MDHEN, CDR2 SYDVKM. The CDR3 sequence is 16 residues long. V shed 2 bases and J shed 5 bases, with 16 bases lying between them. The whole variable domain, filled in from reference TRBV28 and TRBJ1-5, reads DVKVTQSSRYLVKRTGEKVFLECVQDMDHENMFWYRQDPGLGLRLIYFSYDVKMKEKGDIPEGYSVSREKKERFSLILESASTNQTSMYLCASSLLAGRGDQPQHFGDGTRLSIL.